Following are 21 T cell receptor beta chains from one sample sequenced in a study of cytomegalovirus exposure and HLA in healthy donors. A multiplex PCR was run with 60 Vbeta primers and 13 Jbeta primers. The data were produced by immunoSEQ multiplex PCR, yet TCRdb's version contains in-frame clones alone and is incomplete. Counted here are roughly 120,000 clones, about 59% occurring once; the ten biggest clones make up roughly 10%. Sequenced sample: PBMCs. These receptors were taken from a woman aged 40 to 50 in good health and CMV-seropositive.

The rearrangement links TRBV27 to TRBJ2-7; possibly TRBD1 for D (6 bases). The CDR3 sequence is 13 residues long. The germline V and J ends were trimmed by 2 bases and 5 bases, with 10 bases remaining between them. Germline V gene sequence: CDR1 MNHEY, CDR2 SMNVEV (reference sequence). This CDR3 is CASSLARGHEQYF. CDR3 nucleotide sequence: TGTGCCAGCAGTTTAGCCAGGGGCCACGAGCAGTACTTC.

V usage is TRBV6-1 and J usage is TRBJ2-3; 8 positions match TRBD2. This CDR3 region has 17 residues. The junction had 14 bases not matched to a gene; V was cut back by 1 base and J by 8 bases. CDR1 MNHNS and CDR2 SASEGT come from the germline V gene. The CDR3 region is CASSEGPGLVLLGTQYF. CDR3 bases: TGTGCCAGCAGTGAAGGGCCGGGACTAGTTTTGTTAGGTACGCAGTATTTT.

V is TRBV23-1 and J is TRBJ2-1; 8 bases map to TRBD2. TRBV23-1 is annotated as an ORF whose role is uncertain. The V segment lost 3 bases and the J segment 0 bases; nucleotides outside the gene matches: 13. The CDR3 is made up of 19 amino acids. CDR3 region: CASSHFDEQAGDSYNEQFF. As DNA, the CDR3 is TGCGCCAGCAGTCATTTTGACGAGCAAGCGGGAGACTCCTACAATGAGCAGTTCTTC.

With respect to this clone: At the DNA level, this CDR3 is encoded by other sequences in the same sample as well. This chain connects TRBV7-3 to TRBJ2-1; possible D gene TRBD2, 5 bases. The CDR3 is 13 residues long. Trimming removed 2 bases from V and 5 bases from J, with 7 bases in between. The germline V gene encodes CDR1 SGHTA and CDR2 FQGTGA. The DNA for the CDR3 is TGTGCCAGCAGCTTAGGGAGAGACAATGAGCAGTTCTTC. This gives the protein CASSLGRDNEQFF.

Only a few counts were recorded for this clone. The gene calls are TRBV28 and TRBJ1-1; D might be TRBD1 (5 bases). The CDR3 consists of 16 residues. Trimming shortened V by 1 base and J by 0 bases, and 12 bases separated the two germline ends. Germline V CDR1 and CDR2: MDHEN, SYDVKM. The CDR3 bases are TGTGCCAGCAGTTTATCCGCCGGACACCTGAACACTGAAGCTTTCTTT. Residues: CASSLSAGHLNTEAFF.

V is TRBV29-1 and J is TRBJ2-7, with a weak D call TRBD2 (6 bases). V was trimmed by 6 bases and J by 1 base, leaving 13 bases between them. The CDR3 extends over 13 amino acids. Per germline, CDR1 SQVTM and CDR2 ANQGSEA. This chain's CDR3 is CSVPGGNSYEQYF. As DNA, the CDR3 is TGCAGCGTCCCCGGCGGGAATTCCTACGAGCAGTACTTC.

This sequence joins TRBV9 and TRBJ2-2, with 11 bases identical to TRBD1. The germline gives CDR1 SGDLS, CDR2 YYNGEE. This CDR3 contains 15 residues. The junction had 5 bases not matched to a gene; V was cut back by 2 bases and J by 8 bases. The CDR3: CASSVGQGAQGELFF. CDR3 DNA: TGTGCCAGCAGCGTCGGACAGGGGGCGCAAGGGGAGCTGTTTTTT.

The V gene is TRBV5-1, the J gene TRBJ2-7; 14 bases fit TRBD2. Germline CDR1 SGHRS, CDR2 YFSETQ. The CDR3 contains 18 residues. Trimming at V came to 3 bases and at J to 1 base, leaving 9 bases not matched to a gene. CDR3 DNA: TGCGCCAGCAGCTGGGGACTAGCGGGAGCGGAGCGATCCTACGAGCAGTACTTC. Protein sequence: CASSWGLAGAERSYEQYF.

Of note for this clone: The junction differs from germline at one of its ends, possibly a read error. The rearrangement joins TRBV7-9 to TRBJ2-3; the match to TRBD2 covers 8 bases. CDR1 and CDR2 from the germline V gene are SEHNR and FQNEAQ (reference sequence). CDR3 length equals 16 residues. The CDR3 DNA follows: TGTGCCGGCAGCTCTACTAGCGGAGCCTTCACAGATACGCAGTATTTT. The encoded protein is CAGSSTSGAFTDTQYF.

This clone was detected only a few times. V gene TRBV27 combines with J gene TRBJ2-5; TRBD1 matches 10 bases. This CDR3 is 14 amino acids long. With 4 bases clipped from V and 5 bases from J, the junction kept 4 bases outside the gene matches. The germline CDR1 and CDR2 sequences are MNHEY and SMNVEV (reference sequence). The CDR3 bases are TGTGCCAGCAGTTCGACAGGGGGCAAGGAGACCCAGTACTTC. Its translation: CASSSTGGKETQYF.

The chain uses TRBV6-6 and TRBJ1-2; D unclear. Germline CDR1 MNHNY, CDR2 SVGAGI (reference sequence). Trimming removed 3 bases at V and 2 bases at J, with 13 bases between. The CDR3 extends over 15 amino acids. The CDR3 coding sequence is TGTGCCAGCAGTTATTCCAGTCCCCAGAACTATGGCTACACCTTC. This codes for CASSYSSPQNYGYTF.

V usage is TRBV27 and J usage is TRBJ1-5, with unresolved D. This CDR3 contains 13 residues. Trimming left V 5 bases short and J 6 bases short, with 11 bases between. Looked up from germline, CDR1 is MNHEY and CDR2 is SMNVEV (reference sequence). CDR3 loop: CASSDNVGQPQHF. For the CDR3, the DNA is TGTGCCAGCAGTGACAATGTAGGTCAGCCCCAGCATTTT.

This clone was picked up a small number of times. This chain uses TRBV21-1 with TRBJ1-4. TRBV21-1 constitutes a pseudogene. There are 14 residues in the CDR3. The chain's CDR3 is CARIAEVSNEKLFF. CDR3 in DNA: TGTGCCAGGATCGCGGAGGTGTCTAATGAAAAACTGTTTTTT.

The gene calls are TRBV6-4 and TRBJ2-1; the match to TRBD2 covers 10 bases. CDR3 length: 17 amino acids. The V and J ends lost 2 bases and 7 bases, in that order; junction bases with no gene match: 11. Germline CDR1 reads MRHNA; CDR2 reads SNTAGT. CDR3 region: CASSDKVKAGGPNEQFF. The CDR3 nucleotides are TGTGCCAGCAGTGACAAGGTTAAAGCGGGAGGGCCTAATGAGCAGTTCTTC.

The chain uses TRBV28 and TRBJ2-3; 7 bases map to TRBD2. From germline, CDR1 is MDHEN and CDR2 SYDVKM. J was trimmed by 2 bases and V by 2 bases; bases with no gene match: 4. The CDR3 length is 15 residues. The CDR3 spells CASSLPGLFTDTQYF. In DNA, the CDR3 is TGTGCCAGCAGTTTACCGGGACTATTCACAGATACGCAGTATTTT.

The table lists this clone with a count of one. CDR3 in DNA: TGTGCCAGCAGTAGAGCGGGAGGACTATACGAGCAGTACTTC. Its translation is CASSRAGGLYEQYF. This chain links TRBV6-5 with TRBJ2-5; 9 bases fit TRBD2. The DNA matches TRBJ2-7 better at its end, which makes the J call doubtful. The CDR3 has 14 amino acids. Germline V lookup: CDR1 MNHEY, CDR2 SVGAGI.

This clone was seen more than once but under ten times. The chain has TRBV21-1 and TRBJ1-2; TRBD1 is the table's D call and was not checked against the DNA. TRBV21-1 is a pseudogene. The CDR3 loop spans 12 amino acids. The CDR3 is CATGCLLLGYTF. Written as DNA, the CDR3 is TGTGCAACAGGGTGCCTCCTCCTAGGCTACACCTTC.

The chain combines TRBV25-1 with TRBJ2-1; 9 nucleotides match TRBD1. V lost 0 bases, J lost 8 bases, and 14 bases stayed unmatched. The CDR3 is made up of 18 amino acids. Germline-derived CDR1 and CDR2 are MGHDK and SYGVNS. CDR3 DNA sequence: TGTGCCAGCAGTGAATATAGAGGGGGGGGGACAGGGACCGATGAGCAGTTCTTC. It encodes CASSEYRGGGTGTDEQFF.

The V call is TRBV27, the J call TRBJ1-1; the match to TRBD1 covers 9 bases. This CDR3 has 15 residues. V trimming: 5 bases; J trimming: 4 bases; junction bases outside the gene matches: 8. CDR1 and CDR2 (germline): MNHEY, SMNVEV (reference sequence). In nucleotides, the CDR3 is TGTGCCAGCAGTCTGGGACAGGGACGATTCACTGAAGCTTTCTTT. Residues: CASSLGQGRFTEAFF.

This clone was seen once. V is TRBV6-5 and J is TRBJ2-5, with TRBD2 matching over 11 bases. CDR1 and CDR2 (germline): MNHEY, SVGAGI. The CDR3 spans 15 residues. The V gene end was trimmed by 6 bases and the J gene end by 5 bases; junction bases not matched to a gene: 8. CDR3 in amino acids: CASRLSGRAAETQYF. The CDR3 DNA reads TGTGCCAGCAGACTTAGCGGGAGGGCCGCGGAGACCCAGTACTTC.

The rearrangement uses TRBV2 and TRBJ1-2; tentatively, D is TRBD1 (6 bases). The CDR3 is made up of 13 amino acids. Germline V gene lookup returns CDR1 SNHLY and CDR2 FYNNEI. V lost 8 bases, J lost 4 bases, and 14 bases lay in between. CDR3 DNA: TGTGCCAGCGGGGGGGCAGGGTTCTATGGCTACACCTTC. The encoded protein is CASGGAGFYGYTF. Using reference TRBV2 and TRBJ1-2 for the parts outside the CDR3, the full variable domain is EPEVTQTPSHQVTQMGQEVILRCVPISNHLYFYWYRQILGQKVEFLVSFYNNEISEKSEIFDDQFSVERPDGSNFTLKIRSTKLEDSAMYFCASGGAGFYGYTFGSGTRLTVV.